This record covers a single T cell receptor (beta chain). Its antigen is not known. The data stem from a study of T-cell memory formation after mild COVID-19. Each CDR3 protein is one row after TCRdb ran MiXCR on the 5' RACE reads. The sample records under 150,000 distinct CDR3 sequences, 22% being singletons. The CDR3 length is 14 residues. The V segment lost 5 bases and the J segment 7 bases; nucleotides outside the gene matches: 11. Germline V gene data show CDR1 as SGHTA and CDR2 as FQGNSA. Overall study findings and caveats: CM and EM subsets held most contracting CD4+ clones; EMRA held CD8+ ones. Cross-reactive memory seemingly joined, as some responding clones were found in pre-infection memory. CD4/CD8 balance characterized clones contracting day 15 to 85, and CD4+ skew characterized later expanders.

This TCR came from a man aged 18 to 29 who had mild COVID-19 (a few samples of this study predate the infection). Cell type and time point are not known. V and J are TRBV7-2 and TRBJ2-7; 7 bases line up with TRBD1. The specimen was PBMCs or a T cell subset sorted from them (not recorded which). The CDR3 here is CASSGLGQAREQYF. The DNA for the CDR3 is TGTGCCAGCAGCGGCCTCGGACAGGCGAGGGAGCAGTACTTC.